The 21 T cell receptor beta chains in this list originate from one sample, sequenced in a study of cytomegalovirus exposure and HLA in healthy donors. This table comes from immunoSEQ multiplex PCR, and its TCRdb copy is limited to in-frame clones, with some not included. The sample carries roughly 300,000 clones, approximately 90% recorded once. The material sequenced was PBMCs. The receptors shown here come from a woman aged 18-30 years in good health and CMV-seronegative.

This chain joins TRBV29-1 and TRBJ1-1; the D is unclear. The V gene lost 6 bases and the J gene lost 0 bases, with 11 bases spanning the gap. Per germline, CDR1 SQVTM and CDR2 ANQGSEA. The CDR3 is 13 residues long. The CDR3 region is CSVGVALNTEAFF. The CDR3 DNA follows: TGCAGCGTCGGAGTAGCACTGAACACTGAAGCTTTCTTT. Based on the CDR3 plus reference TRBV29-1 and TRBJ1-1, the full variable domain is SAVISQKPSRDICQRGTSLTIQCQVDSQVTMMFWYRQQPGQSLTLIATANQGSEATYESGFVIDKFPISRPNLTFSTLTVSNMSPEDSSIYLCSVGVALNTEAFFGQGTRLTVV.

The chain carries TRBV20-1 and TRBJ1-5; D is uncertain. The CDR3 spans 11 residues. Germline CDR1 and CDR2: DFQATT and SNEGSKA (reference sequence). Trimming left V 6 bases short and J 6 bases short, with 9 bases between. CDR3 sequence: CSAPGSQPQHF. The CDR3 nucleotides read TGCAGTGCCCCCGGGTCTCAGCCCCAGCATTTT.

The rearrangement links TRBV11-2 to TRBJ2-2; 9 bases map to TRBD2. V was pared by 4 bases and J by 6 bases, with 3 bases of the junction left unmatched. Germline CDR1 and CDR2: SGHAT and FQNNGV. This CDR3 contains 14 residues. The CDR3 bases are TGTGCCAGCAGCTCCATAGCGGGAGCCGGGGAGCTGTTTTTT. Translating it yields CASSSIAGAGELFF.

The chain combines TRBV10-2 with TRBJ2-1; TRBD1 matches 7 bases. CDR3 length equals 14 residues. Trimming took 9 bases from V and 4 from J; bases not matched to a gene: 9. Germline CDR1 WSHSY, CDR2 SAAADI. The CDR3 loop reads CASTTDRRYNEQFF. The CDR3 nucleotides read TGCGCCAGTACAACGGACAGGCGATACAATGAGCAGTTCTTC.

The chain combines TRBV19 with TRBJ1-5, with D possibly being TRBD1 (5 bases). Germline CDR1 and CDR2: LNHDA and SQIVND (reference sequence). V gave up 4 bases and J gave up 0 bases, with 10 bases separating them. The CDR3 covers 15 residues. CDR3 region: CASSTGGDSNQPQHF. The CDR3 nucleotides are TGTGCCAGTAGTACCGGAGGGGATAGCAATCAGCCCCAGCATTTT.

The chain joins TRBV28 to TRBJ2-6; D ambiguous. This CDR3 comprises 15 residues. Trimming took 7 bases from V and 4 from J, leaving 14 bases between them. In germline, CDR1 is MDHEN, CDR2 SYDVKM. The CDR3 reads CASIKNDAGANVLTF. CDR3 in DNA: TGTGCCAGCATCAAGAACGATGCGGGGGCCAACGTCCTGACTTTC.

The rearrangement uses TRBV5-1 and TRBJ2-5; 8 bases are shared with TRBD2. Germline values: CDR1 SGHRS, CDR2 YFSETQ. CDR3 length: 14 amino acids. The V and J ends lost 0 bases and 4 bases, in that order; junction bases with no gene match: 2. The CDR3 nucleotides read TGCGCCAGCAGCTTGGGAGCGGGAGTAGAGACCCAGTACTTC. Translated: CASSLGAGVETQYF.

Only a few counts were recorded for this clone. The chain couples TRBV6-1 to TRBJ1-2; 9 bases are shared with TRBD1. This CDR3 comprises 15 residues. The junction had 9 bases not matched to a gene; V was cut back by 6 bases and J by 4 bases. Germline CDR1 and CDR2: MNHNS and SASEGT. CDR3 sequence: CASRRTGTGTYGYTF. The CDR3 DNA sequence: TGTGCCAGCAGAAGAACCGGGACAGGGACCTATGGCTACACCTTC.

The chain is built from TRBV21-1 and TRBJ2-5; the table gives TRBD1 as D, unverified against the DNA. TRBV21-1 is described as a pseudogene. This CDR3 spans 15 amino acids. CDR3 in DNA: TGTGCCAGCAGCAGCCGACAGGGTGAGACGGAGACCCAGTACTTC. It encodes CASSSRQGETETQYF.

This clone was seen a single time. The chain links TRBV7-9 to TRBJ2-7; no clear D gene. Trimming pared 2 bases from V and 5 bases from J, leaving 16 bases between. Germline assignment: CDR1 SEHNR and CDR2 FQNEAQ (reference sequence). The CDR3 totals 15 residues. Written as DNA, the CDR3 is TGTGCCAGCAGCTTACCCGGCACAGAAGAGAACGAGCAGTACTTC. It specifies CASSLPGTEENEQYF.

J is TRBJ2-7 and V is TRBV19; TRBD2 aligns across 7 bases. CDR1 is LNHDA, CDR2 SQIVND, per germline (reference sequence). The CDR3 runs to 15 residues. The junction had 10 bases not matched to a gene; V was cut back by 5 bases and J by 3 bases. The DNA of the CDR3 is TGTGCCAGTAGTGAAGCCCCGGCTAGCGGCTACGAGCAGTACTTC. Its translation: CASSEAPASGYEQYF. The full variable domain, its missing parts supplied by reference TRBV19 and TRBJ2-7, is DGGITQSPKYLFRKEGQNVTLSCEQNLNHDAMYWYRQDPGQGLRLIYYSQIVNDFQKGDIAEGYSVSREKKESFPLTVTSAQKNPTAFYLCASSEAPASGYEQYFGPGTRLTVT.

This chain uses TRBV5-1 with TRBJ1-4, with D tentatively TRBD1 (5 bases). CDR3 length: 15 residues. The V gene's germline CDR1 is SGHRS and CDR2 YFSETQ. V was trimmed by 4 bases and J by 0 bases, leaving 10 bases between them. The CDR3 protein is CASSLLTATNEKLFF. CDR3 in DNA: TGCGCCAGCAGCCTCCTGACAGCAACTAATGAAAAACTGTTTTTT.

The table lists this clone with a few counts. The chain couples TRBV18 to TRBJ1-5; D unresolved. CDR1 KGHSH and CDR2 LQKENI come from the germline V gene. This CDR3 comprises 14 residues. V was cut by 3 bases and J by 6 bases, with 12 bases left in between. The CDR3 DNA reads as TGTGCCAGCTCACCTAGCCAAGAAGGTCAGCCCCAGCATTTT. Its translation: CASSPSQEGQPQHF.

V and J are TRBV7-2 and TRBJ2-3; TRBD1 agrees at 10 bases. This CDR3 is 17 amino acids long. Looked up from germline, CDR1 is SGHTA and CDR2 is FQGNSA. Trimming removed 3 bases from V and 2 bases from J; junction bases left unmatched: 8. The CDR3 DNA follows: TGTGCCAGCAGCTTCAGAACCGGGACAGGGGCCACAGATACGCAGTATTTT. Translation: CASSFRTGTGATDTQYF. Drawing the rest from reference TRBV7-2 and TRBJ2-3, the complete variable domain is GAGVSQSPSNKVTEKGKDVELRCDPISGHTALYWYRQSLGQGLEFLIYFQGNSAPDKSGLPSDRFSAERTGGSVSTLTIQRTQQEDSAVYLCASSFRTGTGATDTQYFGPGTRLTVL.

The chain has TRBV19 and TRBJ2-7; maybe TRBD1 (6 bases). V gave up 5 bases and J gave up 10 bases, with 15 bases separating them. Germline V gene sequence: CDR1 LNHDA, CDR2 SQIVND (reference sequence). The CDR3 loop spans 12 amino acids. The CDR3, as DNA: TGTGCCAGTAGTGATACAGGGAAGGATCAGTACTTC. Residues: CASSDTGKDQYF.

This CDR3 reads CASSHIGGNEKLFF. The CDR3 DNA sequence: TGCGCCAGCAGCCATATAGGGGGAAATGAAAAACTGTTTTTT. The chain links TRBV4-1 to TRBJ1-4; D is perhaps TRBD1 (6 bases). The CDR3 length is 14 residues. CDR1 is MGHRA, CDR2 YSYEKL, per germline. The ends were cut back, 3 bases at V and 5 bases at J, with 10 bases in the middle.

The V gene is TRBV6-5, the J gene TRBJ1-1; D not resolved. The length of the CDR3 is 13 residues. Trimming removed 3 bases at V and 4 bases at J, with 9 bases between. The germline gives CDR1 MNHEY, CDR2 SVGAGI. The CDR3 region is CASSYGGPTEAFF. The CDR3 DNA reads TGTGCCAGCAGTTATGGAGGGCCCACTGAAGCTTTCTTT.

This rearrangement joins TRBV5-5 to TRBJ2-5; 15 nucleotides line up with TRBD2. Looked up from germline, CDR1 is SGHKS and CDR2 is YYEKEE (reference sequence). With V trimmed by 5 bases and J by 4 bases, 6 bases remained unmatched. This CDR3 is 16 amino acids long. The CDR3, as DNA: TGTGCCAGCAGTCGGGGACTAGCGGGAGGAACAGAGACCCAGTACTTC. Translated, it gives CASSRGLAGGTETQYF.

In DNA form, the CDR3 reads TGTGCCAGCAGTGACTCAGCTAGCGGCTACAATGAGCAGTTCTTC. This codes for CASSDSASGYNEQFF. The chain combines TRBV6-4 with TRBJ2-1, with TRBD2 matching 7 bases. CDR1 is MRHNA, CDR2 SNTAGT, per germline. This CDR3 has 15 amino acids. V was clipped by 0 bases and J by 3 bases; unmatched bases: 2.

The rearrangement links TRBV28 to TRBJ1-1; 12 bases map to TRBD1. J lost 5 bases, V lost 6 bases, and 4 bases had no gene match. Germline V CDR1 and CDR2: MDHEN, SYDVKM. CDR3 length: 14 amino acids. CDR3 in amino acids: CASRGQGAKTEAFF. DNA of the CDR3: TGTGCCAGCAGGGGACAGGGGGCAAAAACTGAAGCTTTCTTT.

The CDR3 loop is CASSLVGGPSQNIQYF. The DNA for the CDR3 is TGCGCCAGCAGCTTGGTGGGAGGGCCCAGTCAAAACATTCAGTACTTC. The rearrangement joins TRBV5-1 to TRBJ2-4; 7 bases map to TRBD2. The V segment lost 0 bases and the J segment 5 bases; nucleotides outside the gene matches: 8. The germline CDR1 and CDR2 sequences are SGHRS and YFSETQ. The CDR3 has 16 residues.